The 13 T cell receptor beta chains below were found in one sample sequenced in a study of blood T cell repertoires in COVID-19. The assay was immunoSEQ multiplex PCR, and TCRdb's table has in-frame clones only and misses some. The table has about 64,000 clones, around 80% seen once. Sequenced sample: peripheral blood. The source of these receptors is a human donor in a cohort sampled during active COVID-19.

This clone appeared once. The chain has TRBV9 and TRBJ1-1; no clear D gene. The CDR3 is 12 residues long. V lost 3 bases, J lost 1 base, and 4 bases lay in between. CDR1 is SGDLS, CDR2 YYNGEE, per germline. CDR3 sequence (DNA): TGTGCCAGCAGCGGGCCGAACACTGAAGCTTTCTTT. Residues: CASSGPNTEAFF.

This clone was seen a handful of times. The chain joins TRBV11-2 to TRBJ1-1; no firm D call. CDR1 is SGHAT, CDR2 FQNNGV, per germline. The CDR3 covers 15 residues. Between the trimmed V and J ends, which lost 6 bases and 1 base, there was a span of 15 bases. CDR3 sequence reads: CASRSLPLGNTEAFF. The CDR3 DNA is TGTGCCAGCAGATCACTCCCCCTTGGGAACACTGAAGCTTTCTTT.

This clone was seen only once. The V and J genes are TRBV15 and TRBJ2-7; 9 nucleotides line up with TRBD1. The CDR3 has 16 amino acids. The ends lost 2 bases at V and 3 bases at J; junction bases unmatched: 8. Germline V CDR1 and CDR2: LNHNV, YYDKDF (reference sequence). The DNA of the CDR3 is TGTGCCACCAGCAGATTCTGGGACAGGGATCACTACGAGCAGTACTTC. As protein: CATSRFWDRDHYEQYF.

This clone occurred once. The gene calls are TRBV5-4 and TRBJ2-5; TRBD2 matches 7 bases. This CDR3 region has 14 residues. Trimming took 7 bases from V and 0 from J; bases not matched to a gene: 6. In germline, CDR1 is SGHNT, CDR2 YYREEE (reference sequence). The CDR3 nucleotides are TGTGCCAGCGGCAACGGGGGGTACCAAGAGACCCAGTACTTC. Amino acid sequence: CASGNGGYQETQYF.

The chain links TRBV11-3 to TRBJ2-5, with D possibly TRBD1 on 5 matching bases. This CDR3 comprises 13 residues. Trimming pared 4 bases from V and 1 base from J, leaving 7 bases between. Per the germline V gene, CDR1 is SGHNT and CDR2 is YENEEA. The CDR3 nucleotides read TGTGCCAGCAGCTCAGGGTCCCAAGAGACCCAGTACTTC. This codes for CASSSGSQETQYF.

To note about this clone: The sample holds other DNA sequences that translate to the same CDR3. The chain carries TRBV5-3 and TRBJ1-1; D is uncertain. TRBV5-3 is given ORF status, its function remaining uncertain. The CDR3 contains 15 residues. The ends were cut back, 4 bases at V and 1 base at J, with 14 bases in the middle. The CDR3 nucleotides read TGTGCCAGAAGCCCTTTAAAGACAACGAACACTGAAGCTTTCTTT. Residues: CARSPLKTTNTEAFF.

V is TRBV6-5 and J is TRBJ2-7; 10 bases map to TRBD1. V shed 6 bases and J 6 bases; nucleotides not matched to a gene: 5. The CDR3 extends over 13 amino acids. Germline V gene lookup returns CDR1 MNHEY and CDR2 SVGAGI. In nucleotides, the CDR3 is TGTGCCAGCAGCGGGACAGGGGAGGTCGAGCAGTACTTC. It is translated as CASSGTGEVEQYF.

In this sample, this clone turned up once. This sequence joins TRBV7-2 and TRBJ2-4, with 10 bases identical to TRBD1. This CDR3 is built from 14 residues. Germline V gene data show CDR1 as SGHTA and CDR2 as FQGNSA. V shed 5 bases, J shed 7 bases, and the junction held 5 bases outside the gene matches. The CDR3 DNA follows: TGTGCCAGCAGCCCGGACAGGGGGAGGAACATTCAGTACTTC. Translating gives CASSPDRGRNIQYF.

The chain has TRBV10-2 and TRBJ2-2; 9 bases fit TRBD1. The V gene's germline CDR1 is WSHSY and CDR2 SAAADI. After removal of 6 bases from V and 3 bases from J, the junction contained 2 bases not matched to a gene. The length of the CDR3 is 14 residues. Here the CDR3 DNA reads TGCGCCAGCAGGGGGGACAGGGACACCGGGGAGCTGTTTTTT. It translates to CASRGDRDTGELFF.

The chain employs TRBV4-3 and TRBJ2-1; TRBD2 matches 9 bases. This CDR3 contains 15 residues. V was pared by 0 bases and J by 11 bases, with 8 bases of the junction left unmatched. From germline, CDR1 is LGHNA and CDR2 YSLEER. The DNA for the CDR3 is TGCGCCAGCAGCCAAGAAGTGTCACTAGCGGGTAAGCAGTTCTTC. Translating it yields CASSQEVSLAGKQFF.

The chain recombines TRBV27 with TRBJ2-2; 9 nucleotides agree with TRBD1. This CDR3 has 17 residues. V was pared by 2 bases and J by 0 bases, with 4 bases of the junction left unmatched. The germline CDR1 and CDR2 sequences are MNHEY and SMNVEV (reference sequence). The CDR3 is CASSLKTGGTNTGELFF. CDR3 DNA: TGTGCCAGCAGTTTAAAGACAGGGGGAACGAACACCGGGGAGCTGTTTTTT.

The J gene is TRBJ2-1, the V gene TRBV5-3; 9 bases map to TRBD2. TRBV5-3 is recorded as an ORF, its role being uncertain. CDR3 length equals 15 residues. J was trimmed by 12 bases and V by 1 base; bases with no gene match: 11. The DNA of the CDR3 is TGTGCCAGAAGCTTGTATCGGACTAGCGACGTCGGGCAGTTCTTC. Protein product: CARSLYRTSDVGQFF.

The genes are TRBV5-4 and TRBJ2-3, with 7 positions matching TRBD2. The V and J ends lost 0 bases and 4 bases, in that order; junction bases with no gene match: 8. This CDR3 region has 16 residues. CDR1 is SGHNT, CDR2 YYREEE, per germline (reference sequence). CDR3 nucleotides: TGTGCCAGCAGCTTGGGTGGGAGGGGAGCCGCAGATACGCAGTATTTT. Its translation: CASSLGGRGAADTQYF.